A selection of T cell receptor beta chains follows, all from one sample in a study of vaccination effects on CD4 cells after COVID-19. Repertoires were generated with immunoSEQ multiplex PCR, while TCRdb's copy carries only in-frame clones and drops some. Altogether about 46,000 clones are present, about 74% being singletons, with the ten largest covering less than 15%. Which antigens these TCRs recognize remains unknown. The sequencing here drew on CD4+ T cells from PBMCs cultured with HCoV-OC43 spike peptides, taken after COVID-19 vaccination. The receptors here all came from a human donor who received a COVID-19 vaccine. CDR3s include the opening cysteine and the closing phenylalanine or tryptophan. A clone size is listed for some rows: how often the clone was seen (once, few, many), or a class if it is expanded.

>-|TRBV19|TRBJ1-2|13
CASSRTGNYGYTF
>-|TRBV7-8|TRBJ2-1|15
CASSLQAALSSPSFF
>few|TRBV7-9|TRBJ1-4|14
CASSLGQGSEKLFF
>-|TRBV12-3/TRBV12-4|TRBJ1-1|13
CASTLPPEEEAFF
>-|TRBV2|TRBJ1-1|13
CASSELENTEAFF
>few|TRBV11-2|TRBJ2-2|16
CASSLGGTGSTGELFF
>few|TRBV7-9|TRBJ2-5|15
CASSFPLRGQETQYF
>-|TRBV3-1/TRBV3-2|TRBJ2-5|18
CASSQDRSARGERETQYF
>-|TRBV6-5|TRBJ1-2|14
CASNWLGQNYGYTF
>-|TRBV19|TRBJ2-3|12
CASRQSGDTQYF
>-|TRBV9|TRBJ1-5|15
CASSVEGGGNQPQHF
>-|TRBV30|TRBJ2-5|11
CAWTNGETQYF
>once|TRBV29-1|TRBJ2-1|12
CSVREIYNEQFF
>-|TRBV6-5|TRBJ1-1|14
CASSYSSKYTEAFF
>-|TRBV5-5|TRBJ1-2|14
CASSWDRGNYGYTF
>-|TRBV6-1|TRBJ1-1|12
CASSETNTEAFF
>-|TRBV25-1|TRBJ1-3|13
CASSDNYRNTIYF
>few|TRBV7-2|TRBJ2-3|15
CASSWRAGDTDTQYF
>-|TRBV5-1|TRBJ2-3|13
CASSLDIQDTQYF
>-|TRBV13|TRBJ1-6|16
CASSYRRDRLNSPLHF
>once|TRBV7-9|TRBJ2-7|14
CASSSGQGWWEQYF
>-|TRBV7-2|TRBJ1-1|11
CASSSGRKAFF
>-|TRBV2|TRBJ2-1|15
CASELRGSSYNEQFF
>-|TRBV19|TRBJ1-1|16
CASRVRGHRMNTEAFF
>-|TRBV10-2|TRBJ2-7|14
CASKREGGSYEQYF
>once|TRBV20-1|TRBJ2-3|16
CSASYTSGRGADTQYF
>-|TRBV19|TRBJ2-1|14
CASTPSGFYNEQFF
>-|TRBV18|TRBJ1-4|16
CASSPSRRQGNEKLFF
>-|TRBV2|TRBJ2-7|19
CASSERSVGRTGLRYEQYF
>-|TRBV19|TRBJ1-2|14
CASISRDSNYGYTF
>-|TRBV6-2/TRBV6-3|TRBJ2-1|15
CASSDGDSIGNEQFF
>-|TRBV19|TRBJ1-5|13
CASSKGAIQPQHF
>-|TRBV2|TRBJ1-1|11
CASGTTAEAFF
>-|TRBV18|TRBJ1-2|12
CASSGSGDGYTF
>-|TRBV24-1|TRBJ1-2|13
CATSDFTGDGYTF
>-|TRBV5-1|TRBJ2-7|16
CASRSRGLLSSYEQYF
>few|TRBV4-1|TRBJ1-5|17
CASSQDPKTGLDQPQHF
>once|TRBV29-1|TRBJ2-6|18
CSVTLGTGTLAGANVLTF
>-|TRBV5-8|TRBJ1-5|19
CASSLSLTWTGEFNQPQHF
>-|TRBV5-1|TRBJ2-3|15
CASRGRLAGLDTQYF
>-|TRBV29-1|TRBJ2-5|14
CSVPGQGYQETQYF
>-|TRBV3-1/TRBV3-2|TRBJ2-7|15
CASSQGRTGQGEQYF
>-|TRBV6-5|TRBJ1-2|14
CASSYTTGGYGYTF
>-|TRBV20-1|TRBJ2-3|17
CSASGGLAGEFTDTQYF
>-|TRBV6-5|TRBJ1-4|13
CASKTGANEKLFF
>-|TRBV3-1/TRBV3-2|TRBJ2-2|14
CASSHARGYGELFF
>-|TRBV24-1|TRBJ2-1|18
CATSDTTGTGYPYDEQFF